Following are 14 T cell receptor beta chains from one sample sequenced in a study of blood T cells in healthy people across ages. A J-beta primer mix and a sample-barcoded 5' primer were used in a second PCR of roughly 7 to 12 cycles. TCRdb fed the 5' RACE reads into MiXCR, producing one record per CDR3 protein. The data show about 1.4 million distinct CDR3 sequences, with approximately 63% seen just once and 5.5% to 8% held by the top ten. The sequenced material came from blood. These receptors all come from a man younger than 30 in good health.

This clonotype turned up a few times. CDR3 sequence reads: CSARELSEVWGGSPLHF. Here the CDR3 DNA reads TGCAGTGCTAGAGAGCTAAGCGAGGTGTGGGGAGGTTCACCCCTCCACTTT. This chain links TRBV20-1 with TRBJ1-6; no definite D call. V gave up 0 bases and J gave up 9 bases, with 21 bases separating them. The CDR3 has 17 residues. CDR1 DFQATT and CDR2 SNEGSKA come from the germline V gene (reference sequence).

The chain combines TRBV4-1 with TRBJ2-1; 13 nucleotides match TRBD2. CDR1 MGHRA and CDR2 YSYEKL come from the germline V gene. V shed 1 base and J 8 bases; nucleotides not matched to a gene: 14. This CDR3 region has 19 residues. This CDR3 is CASSQAVLAGGPGNDEQFF. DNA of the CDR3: TGCGCCAGCAGCCAAGCTGTACTAGCGGGGGGGCCGGGAAACGATGAGCAGTTCTTC.

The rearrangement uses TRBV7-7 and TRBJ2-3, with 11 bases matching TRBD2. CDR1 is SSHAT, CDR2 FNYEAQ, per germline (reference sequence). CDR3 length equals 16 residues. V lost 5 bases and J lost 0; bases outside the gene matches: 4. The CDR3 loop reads CASSHTSGRSTDTQYF. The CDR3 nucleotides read TGTGCCAGCAGCCATACTAGCGGGAGAAGCACAGATACGCAGTATTTT.

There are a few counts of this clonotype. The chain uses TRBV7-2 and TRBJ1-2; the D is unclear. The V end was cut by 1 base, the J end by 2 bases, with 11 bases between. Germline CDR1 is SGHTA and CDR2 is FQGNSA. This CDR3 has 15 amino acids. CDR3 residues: CASSLVPGDNYGYTF. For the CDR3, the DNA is TGTGCCAGCAGCTTAGTCCCCGGCGACAACTATGGCTACACCTTC. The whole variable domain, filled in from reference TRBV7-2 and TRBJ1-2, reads GAGVSQSPSNKVTEKGKDVELRCDPISGHTALYWYRQSLGQGLEFLIYFQGNSAPDKSGLPSDRFSAERTGGSVSTLTIQRTQQEDSAVYLCASSLVPGDNYGYTFGSGTRLTVV.

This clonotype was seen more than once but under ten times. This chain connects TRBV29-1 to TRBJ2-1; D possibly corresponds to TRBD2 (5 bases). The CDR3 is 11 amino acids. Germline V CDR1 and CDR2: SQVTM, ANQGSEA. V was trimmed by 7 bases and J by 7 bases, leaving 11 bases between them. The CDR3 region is CSGDRRNEQFF. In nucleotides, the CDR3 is TGCAGCGGAGATAGGAGGAATGAGCAGTTCTTC.

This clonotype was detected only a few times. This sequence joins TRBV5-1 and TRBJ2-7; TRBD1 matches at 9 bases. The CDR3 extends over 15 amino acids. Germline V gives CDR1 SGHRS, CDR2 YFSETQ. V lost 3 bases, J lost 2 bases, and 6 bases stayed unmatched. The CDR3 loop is CASSSRQGGTYEQYF. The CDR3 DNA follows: TGCGCCAGCAGCTCGCGACAGGGGGGGACCTACGAGCAGTACTTC.

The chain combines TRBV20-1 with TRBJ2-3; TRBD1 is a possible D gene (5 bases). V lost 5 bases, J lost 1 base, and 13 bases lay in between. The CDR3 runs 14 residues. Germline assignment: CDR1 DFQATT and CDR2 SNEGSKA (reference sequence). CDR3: CSAAKGQGTDTQYF. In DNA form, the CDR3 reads TGCAGTGCTGCGAAGGGGCAAGGCACAGATACGCAGTATTTT.

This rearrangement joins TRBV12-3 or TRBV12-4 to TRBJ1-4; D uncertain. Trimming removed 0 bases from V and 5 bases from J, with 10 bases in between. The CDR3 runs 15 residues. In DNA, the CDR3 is TGTGCCAGCAGTTTAGCGAGCGGTGTGAATGAAAAACTGTTTTTT. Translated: CASSLASGVNEKLFF.

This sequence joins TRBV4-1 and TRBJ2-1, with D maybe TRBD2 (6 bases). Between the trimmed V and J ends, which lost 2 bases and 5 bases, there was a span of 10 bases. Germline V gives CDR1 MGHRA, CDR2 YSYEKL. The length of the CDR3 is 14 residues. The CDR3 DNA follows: TGCGCCAGCAGCCAACTCGGGAGAAACAATGAGCAGTTCTTC. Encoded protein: CASSQLGRNNEQFF.

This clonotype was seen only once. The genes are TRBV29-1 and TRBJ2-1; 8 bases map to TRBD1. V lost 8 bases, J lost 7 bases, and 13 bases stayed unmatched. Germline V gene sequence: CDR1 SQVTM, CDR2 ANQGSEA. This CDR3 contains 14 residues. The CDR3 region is CSPTHRGKKNEQFF. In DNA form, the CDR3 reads TGCAGCCCAACCCACAGGGGGAAAAAGAATGAGCAGTTCTTC.

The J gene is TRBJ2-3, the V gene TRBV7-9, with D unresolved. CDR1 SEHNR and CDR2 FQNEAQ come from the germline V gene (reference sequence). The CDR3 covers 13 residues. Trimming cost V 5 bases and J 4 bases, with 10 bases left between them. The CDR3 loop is CASSPRYSDTQYF. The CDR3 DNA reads TGTGCCAGCAGCCCCCGGTACTCAGATACGCAGTATTTT.

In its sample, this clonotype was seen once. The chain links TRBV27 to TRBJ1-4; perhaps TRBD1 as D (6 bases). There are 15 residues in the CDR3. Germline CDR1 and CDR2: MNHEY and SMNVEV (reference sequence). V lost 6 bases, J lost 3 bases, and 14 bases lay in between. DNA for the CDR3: TGTGCCAGCAGCTACACAGGGTCGGCTAATGAAAAACTGTTTTTT. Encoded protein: CASSYTGSANEKLFF.

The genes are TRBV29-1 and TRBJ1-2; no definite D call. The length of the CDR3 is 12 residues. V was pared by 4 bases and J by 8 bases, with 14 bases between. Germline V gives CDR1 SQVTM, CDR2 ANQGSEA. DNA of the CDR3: TGCAGCGTTGGGAGTCACCCAGTAGGCTACACCTTC. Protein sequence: CSVGSHPVGYTF.

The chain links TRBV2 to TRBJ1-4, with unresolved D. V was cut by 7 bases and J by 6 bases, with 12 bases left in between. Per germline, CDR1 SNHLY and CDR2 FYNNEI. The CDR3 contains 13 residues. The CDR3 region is CASTQKGYEKLFF. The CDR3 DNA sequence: TGTGCCAGCACGCAGAAAGGGTATGAAAAACTGTTTTTT.